One and the same sample provided the 21 T cell receptor beta chains below, sequenced in a study of graft-versus-host responses after intestinal transplantation. Clones were sequenced by immunoSEQ multiplex PCR, and TCRdb holds only the in-frame ones, with some missing. Here the sample spans 80,000 or so clones, about 90% being singletons. The sequenced sample was PBMCs, obtained 98 days after intestinal transplantation. These receptors came from a human patient who received an intestinal transplant, so some T cells may come from the graft donor.

This chain uses TRBV10-1 with TRBJ1-1; 7 nucleotides match TRBD1. The CDR3 spans 14 residues. Germline CDR1 WNHNN, CDR2 SYGVQD (reference sequence). V trimming: 6 bases; J trimming: 4 bases; junction bases outside the gene matches: 8. The CDR3 bases are TGCGCCAGCAGGGAAACAGGGGAGGGCACTGAAGCTTTCTTT. It encodes CASRETGEGTEAFF.

The V gene is TRBV5-1, the J gene TRBJ2-2; D might be TRBD1 or TRBD2, each matching 5 bases. Germline V gene sequence: CDR1 SGHRS, CDR2 YFSETQ. V lost 0 bases and J 1 base, leaving 7 bases between the germline ends. The CDR3 has 15 residues. This CDR3 is CASSLVRGNTGELFF. CDR3 nucleotides: TGCGCCAGCAGCTTGGTGAGGGGGAACACCGGGGAGCTGTTTTTT.

The genes are TRBV5-1 and TRBJ2-7, with D tentatively TRBD1 (6 bases). From germline, CDR1 is SGHRS and CDR2 YFSETQ. V lost 4 bases and J lost 3, with 14 bases in between. The CDR3 extends over 14 amino acids. CDR3 protein: CASSVGQGIYEQYF. The CDR3 nucleotides read TGCGCCAGCAGCGTGGGACAAGGTATCTACGAGCAGTACTTC.

This clone has just a few counts. This sequence joins TRBV6-5 and TRBJ2-7; 7 nucleotides match TRBD1. In germline, CDR1 is MNHEY, CDR2 SVGAGI. The V and J ends lost 2 bases and 3 bases, in that order; junction bases with no gene match: 7. The CDR3 has 15 amino acids. The CDR3 loop reads CASSYGAGGFYEQYF. CDR3 nucleotide sequence: TGTGCCAGCAGTTACGGGGCAGGGGGTTTCTACGAGCAGTACTTC.

This chain links TRBV5-4 with TRBJ2-5; 8 nucleotides agree with TRBD1. The trim removed 1 base at V and 3 bases at J, leaving 5 bases unmatched. The V gene's germline CDR1 is SGHNT and CDR2 YYREEE (reference sequence). The CDR3 is made up of 15 amino acids. DNA of the CDR3: TGTGCCAGCAGCTTGTTCAGGGGGCAAGAAGAGACCCAGTACTTC. Translation gives CASSLFRGQEETQYF.

The chain has TRBV11-3 and TRBJ2-1; 11 bases line up with TRBD2. Germline V gene sequence: CDR1 SGHNT, CDR2 YENEEA. V trimming: 2 bases; J trimming: 0 bases; junction bases outside the gene matches: 0. The CDR3 runs to 16 residues. The chain's CDR3 is CASSLTSGGSYNEQFF. CDR3 coding DNA: TGTGCCAGCAGCTTAACTAGCGGGGGCTCCTACAATGAGCAGTTCTTC.

Notes on this clone: The limits of the CDR3 on the DNA are not certain, so only TCRdb's listed CDR3 is given. The rearrangement joins TRBV18 to TRBJ2-5; TRBD2 reflects the table's D call only, with no check against the DNA. Termini included, the CDR3 measures 13 amino acids. Looked up from germline, CDR1 is KGHSH and CDR2 is LQKENI. CDR3 residues: CARYTCWGVEQYF.

The chain carries TRBV28 and TRBJ2-1; TRBD1 might be the D (5 bases). This CDR3 has 12 amino acids. Trimming stripped 4 bases from V and 7 bases from J, with 8 bases between. CDR1 is MDHEN and CDR2 is SYDVKM in the germline V gene. CDR3 in amino acids: CASSWQGNEQFF. The CDR3 nucleotides are TGTGCCAGCAGTTGGCAGGGTAATGAGCAGTTCTTC. The complete variable domain, with remaining parts taken from reference TRBV28 and TRBJ2-1, reads DVKVTQSSRYLVKRTGEKVFLECVQDMDHENMFWYRQDPGLGLRLIYFSYDVKMKEKGDIPEGYSVSREKKERFSLILESASTNQTSMYLCASSWQGNEQFFGPGTRLTVL.

The chain recombines TRBV5-8 with TRBJ2-2, with D perhaps TRBD1 (6 bases). Trimming pared 2 bases from V and 3 bases from J, leaving 20 bases between. The germline V gene encodes CDR1 SGHTS and CDR2 YDEGEE. The CDR3 has 18 amino acids. CDR3 residues: CASSLGRMGARDTGELFF. CDR3 nucleotide sequence: TGTGCCAGCAGCTTAGGTAGAATGGGGGCGCGGGACACCGGGGAGCTGTTTTTT.

The chain employs TRBV6-1 and TRBJ1-5; 9 bases are a match to TRBD1. Trimming removed 5 bases from V and 5 bases from J; junction bases left unmatched: 7. Germline V CDR1 and CDR2: MNHNS, SASEGT. CDR3 length: 15 amino acids. In DNA form, the CDR3 reads TGTGCCAGCAGTCTCGACAGGGGGGCGTATCAGCCCCAGCATTTT. Residues: CASSLDRGAYQPQHF.

This sequence joins TRBV6-1 and TRBJ2-7; 9 bases align to TRBD2. Germline CDR1 reads MNHNS; CDR2 reads SASEGT. After removal of 0 bases from V and 0 bases from J, the junction contained 0 bases not matched to a gene. The CDR3 extends over 15 amino acids. The CDR3 sequence is CASSEASGSSYEQYF. DNA of the CDR3: TGTGCCAGCAGTGAAGCTAGCGGGAGCTCCTACGAGCAGTACTTC.

V usage is TRBV10-2 and J usage is TRBJ2-3; perhaps TRBD1 as D (6 bases). Germline CDR1 reads WSHSY; CDR2 reads SAAADI. Trimming cost V 4 bases and J 3 bases, with 17 bases left between them. The CDR3 is 16 amino acids. The CDR3 DNA reads as TGCGCCAGCAGTGTTTACCGGGACACCGGGACAGATACGCAGTATTTT. It codes for CASSVYRDTGTDTQYF.

The V and J genes are TRBV9 and TRBJ1-6; D is unresolved. V lost 0 bases and J lost 3, with 10 bases in between. CDR1 and CDR2 from the germline V gene are SGDLS and YYNGEE. The CDR3 sequence is 16 residues long. The CDR3 region is CASSVEAVNYNSPLHF. For the CDR3, the DNA is TGTGCCAGCAGCGTAGAGGCCGTAAACTATAATTCACCCCTCCACTTT.

The V and J genes are TRBV4-2 and TRBJ2-7; D is unclear. Trimming took 3 bases from V and 2 from J, leaving 11 bases between them. This CDR3 spans 14 amino acids. CDR1 is LGHNA, CDR2 YNFKEQ, per germline. This CDR3 is CASSQSGPPYEQYF. DNA for the CDR3: TGTGCCAGCAGCCAGTCCGGGCCCCCCTACGAGCAGTACTTC.

The chain is built from TRBV4-1 and TRBJ2-5; 7 bases fit TRBD1. The V gene's germline CDR1 is MGHRA and CDR2 YSYEKL. This CDR3 contains 17 residues. Unmatched junction bases numbered 14, after V lost 0 bases and J lost 7 bases. The CDR3 is CASSQDERTGRVGTQYF. The CDR3 nucleotides read TGCGCCAGCAGCCAAGATGAAAGGACAGGCCGGGTGGGGACCCAGTACTTC.

Regarding this clone: Other nucleotide sequences in the sample specify the same CDR3. The chain carries TRBV5-1 and TRBJ1-5; D unclear. Germline V gene data show CDR1 as SGHRS and CDR2 as YFSETQ. This CDR3 is built from 13 residues. V was cut by 0 bases and J by 6 bases, with 7 bases left in between. As DNA, the CDR3 is TGCGCCAGCAGCTTGGGGGGTGGTCAGCCCCAGCATTTT. Translated, it gives CASSLGGGQPQHF.

V is TRBV11-2 and J is TRBJ2-1; D is unresolved. The CDR3 spans 16 residues. Germline V gene lookup returns CDR1 SGHAT and CDR2 FQNNGV. V was pared by 0 bases and J by 0 bases, with 9 bases between. The CDR3 DNA reads as TGTGCCAGCAGCTTAGACCCCGCGAGCTCCTACAATGAGCAGTTCTTC. Its translation is CASSLDPASSYNEQFF.

The chain recombines TRBV4-1 with TRBJ1-1; unclear D gene. The V gene lost 2 bases and the J gene lost 0 bases, with 10 bases spanning the gap. Per germline, CDR1 MGHRA and CDR2 YSYEKL. The CDR3 extends over 15 amino acids. CDR3 coding DNA: TGCGCCAGCAGCCAAAATACAGAGATGAACACTGAAGCTTTCTTT. Translating it yields CASSQNTEMNTEAFF.

This sequence joins TRBV9 and TRBJ1-6, with D hard to call. The CDR3 is 15 residues long. The V and J ends lost 0 bases and 7 bases respectively, with 11 bases between them. CDR1 and CDR2 (germline): SGDLS, YYNGEE. CDR3: CASSVAGLGNSPLHF. CDR3 sequence (DNA): TGTGCCAGCAGCGTAGCTGGGCTTGGAAATTCACCCCTCCACTTT.

This chain links TRBV5-1 with TRBJ2-1, with 11 bases identical to TRBD2. Trimming at V came to 2 bases and at J to 5 bases, leaving 0 bases not matched to a gene. The CDR3 has 14 residues. Germline V lookup: CDR1 SGHRS, CDR2 YFSETQ. The CDR3 region is CASSFSGGDNEQFF. CDR3 DNA: TGCGCCAGCAGCTTTAGCGGGGGGGACAATGAGCAGTTCTTC. Using reference TRBV5-1 and TRBJ2-1 for the parts outside the CDR3, the full variable domain is KAGVTQTPRYLIKTRGQQVTLSCSPISGHRSVSWYQQTPGQGLQFLFEYFSETQRNKGNFPGRFSGRQFSNSRSEMNVSTLELGDSALYLCASSFSGGDNEQFFGPGTRLTVL.

In its sample, this clone was seen a few times. This chain uses TRBV6-1 with TRBJ2-3; D may be TRBD2 (6 bases). The V end was cut by 2 bases, the J end by 1 base, with 10 bases between. The length of the CDR3 is 15 residues. CDR1 and CDR2 from the germline V gene are MNHNS and SASEGT. The CDR3 spells CASSERGLGTDTQYF. The CDR3 DNA reads TGTGCCAGCAGTGAAAGGGGACTGGGCACAGATACGCAGTATTTT.